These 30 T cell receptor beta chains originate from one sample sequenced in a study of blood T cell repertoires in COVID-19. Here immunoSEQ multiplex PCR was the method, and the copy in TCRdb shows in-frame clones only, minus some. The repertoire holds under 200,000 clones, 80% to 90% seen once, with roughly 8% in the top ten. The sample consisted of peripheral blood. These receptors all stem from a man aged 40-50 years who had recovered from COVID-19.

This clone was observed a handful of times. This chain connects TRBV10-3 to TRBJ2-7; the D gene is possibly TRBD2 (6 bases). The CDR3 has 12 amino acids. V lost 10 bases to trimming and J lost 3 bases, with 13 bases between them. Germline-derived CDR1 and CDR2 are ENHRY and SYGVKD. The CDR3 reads CATYNSGYEQYF. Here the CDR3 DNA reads TGTGCCACCTACAATAGCGGCTACGAGCAGTACTTC.

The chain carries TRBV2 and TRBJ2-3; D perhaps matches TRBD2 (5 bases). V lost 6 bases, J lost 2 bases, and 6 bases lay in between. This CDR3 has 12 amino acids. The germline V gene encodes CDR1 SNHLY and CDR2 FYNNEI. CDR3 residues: CASRTTTDTQYF. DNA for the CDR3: TGTGCCAGCAGGACTACCACAGATACGCAGTATTTT.

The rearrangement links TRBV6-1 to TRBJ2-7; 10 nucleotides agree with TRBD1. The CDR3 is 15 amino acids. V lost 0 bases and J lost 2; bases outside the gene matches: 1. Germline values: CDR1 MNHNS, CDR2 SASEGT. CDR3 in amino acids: CASSEAGTGAYEQYF. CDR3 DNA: TGTGCCAGCAGTGAAGCGGGGACAGGGGCCTACGAGCAGTACTTC.

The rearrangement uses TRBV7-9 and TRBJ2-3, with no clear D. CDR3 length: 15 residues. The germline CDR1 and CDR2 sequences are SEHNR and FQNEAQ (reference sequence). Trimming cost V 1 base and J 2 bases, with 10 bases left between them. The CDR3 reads CASSLGLVITDTQYF. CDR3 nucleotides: TGTGCCAGCAGCTTAGGACTGGTTATCACAGATACGCAGTATTTT.

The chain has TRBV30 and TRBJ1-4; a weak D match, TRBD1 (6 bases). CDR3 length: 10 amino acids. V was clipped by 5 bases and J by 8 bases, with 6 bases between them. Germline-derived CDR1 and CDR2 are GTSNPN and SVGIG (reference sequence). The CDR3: CAWGGEKLFF. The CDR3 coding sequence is TGTGCCTGGGGGGGCGAAAAACTGTTTTTT.

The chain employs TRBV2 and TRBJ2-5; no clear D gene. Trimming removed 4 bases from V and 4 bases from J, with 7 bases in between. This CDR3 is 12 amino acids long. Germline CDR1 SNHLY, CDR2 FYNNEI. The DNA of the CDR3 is TGTGCCAGCAGTGTTTACGGAGAGACCCAGTACTTC. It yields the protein CASSVYGETQYF.

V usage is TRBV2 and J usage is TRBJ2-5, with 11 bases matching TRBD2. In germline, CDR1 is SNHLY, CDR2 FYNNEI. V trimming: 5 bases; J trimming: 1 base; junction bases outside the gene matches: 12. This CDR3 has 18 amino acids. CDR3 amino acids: CASSRGGSGGAIQETQYF. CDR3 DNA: TGTGCCAGCAGTCGTGGTGGTAGCGGGGGGGCAATCCAAGAGACCCAGTACTTC.

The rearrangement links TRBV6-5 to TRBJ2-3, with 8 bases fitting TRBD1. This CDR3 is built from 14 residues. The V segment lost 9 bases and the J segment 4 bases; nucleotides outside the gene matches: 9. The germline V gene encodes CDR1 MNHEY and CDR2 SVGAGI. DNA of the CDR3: TGTGCCAGTATTCGACAGGGGATCGCAGATACGCAGTATTTT. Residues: CASIRQGIADTQYF.

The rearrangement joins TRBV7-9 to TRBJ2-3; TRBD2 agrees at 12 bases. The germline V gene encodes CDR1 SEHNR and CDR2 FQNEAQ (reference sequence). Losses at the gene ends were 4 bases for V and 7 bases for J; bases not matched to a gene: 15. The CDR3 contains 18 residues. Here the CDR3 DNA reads TGTGCCAGCAGCTCCATGACTAGCGGGGGCCAGAGTGGAAATACGCAGTATTTT. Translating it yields CASSSMTSGGQSGNTQYF. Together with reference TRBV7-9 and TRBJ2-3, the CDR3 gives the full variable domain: DTGVSQNPRHKITKRGQNVTFRCDPISEHNRLYWYRQTLGQGPEFLTYFQNEAQLEKSRLLSDRFSAERPKGSFSTLEIQRTEQGDSAMYLCASSSMTSGGQSGNTQYFGPGTRLTVL.

The CDR3 spells CASSEIGTGETQYF. CDR3 nucleotide sequence: TGTGCCAGCAGTGAGATCGGGACAGGGGAGACCCAGTACTTC. The rearrangement joins TRBV25-1 to TRBJ2-5; 9 nucleotides match TRBD1. CDR1 MGHDK and CDR2 SYGVNS come from the germline V gene. The CDR3 runs to 14 residues. V was clipped by 3 bases and J by 5 bases; unmatched bases: 4.

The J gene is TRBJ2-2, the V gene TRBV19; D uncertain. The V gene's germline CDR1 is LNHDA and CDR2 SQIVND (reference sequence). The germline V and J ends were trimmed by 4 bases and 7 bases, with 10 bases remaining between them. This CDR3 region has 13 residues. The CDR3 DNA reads TGTGCCAGTAGTACGTTATTAATCGGGGAGCTGTTTTTT. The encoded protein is CASSTLLIGELFF.

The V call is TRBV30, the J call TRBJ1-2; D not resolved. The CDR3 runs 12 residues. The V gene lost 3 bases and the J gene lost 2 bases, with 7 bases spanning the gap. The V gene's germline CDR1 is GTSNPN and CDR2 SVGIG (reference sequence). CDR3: CAWREGNYGYTF. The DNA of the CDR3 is TGTGCCTGGAGAGAGGGAAACTATGGCTACACCTTC.

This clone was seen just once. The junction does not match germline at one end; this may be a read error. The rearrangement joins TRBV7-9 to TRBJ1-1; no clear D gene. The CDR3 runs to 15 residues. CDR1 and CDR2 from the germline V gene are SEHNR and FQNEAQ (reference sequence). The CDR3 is CASNLDASMNTEAFF. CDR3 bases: TGTGCCAGCAACTTAGATGCGTCCATGAACACTGAAGCTTTCTTT.

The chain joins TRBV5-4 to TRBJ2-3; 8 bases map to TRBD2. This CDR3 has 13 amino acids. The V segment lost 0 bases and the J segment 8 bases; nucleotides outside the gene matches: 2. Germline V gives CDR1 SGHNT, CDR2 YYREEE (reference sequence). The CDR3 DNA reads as TGTGCCAGCAGCTTGGGAGCGGGAGTTACGCAGTATTTT. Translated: CASSLGAGVTQYF.

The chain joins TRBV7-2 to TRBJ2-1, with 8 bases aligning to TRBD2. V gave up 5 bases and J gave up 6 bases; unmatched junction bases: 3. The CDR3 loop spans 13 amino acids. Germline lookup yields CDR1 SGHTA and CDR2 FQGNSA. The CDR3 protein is CASSRTSGNEQFF. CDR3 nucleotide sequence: TGTGCCAGCAGCCGCACTAGCGGCAATGAGCAGTTCTTC.

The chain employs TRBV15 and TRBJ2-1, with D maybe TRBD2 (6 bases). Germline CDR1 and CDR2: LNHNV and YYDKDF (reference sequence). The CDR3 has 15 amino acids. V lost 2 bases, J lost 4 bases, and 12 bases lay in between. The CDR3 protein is CATSRLQGLYNEQFF. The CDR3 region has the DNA TGTGCCACCAGCAGACTTCAGGGACTTTACAATGAGCAGTTCTTC.

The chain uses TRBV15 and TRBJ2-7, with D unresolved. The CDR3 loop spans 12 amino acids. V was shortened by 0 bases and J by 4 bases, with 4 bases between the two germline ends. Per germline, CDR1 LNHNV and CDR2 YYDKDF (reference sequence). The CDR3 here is CATSRDGYEQYF. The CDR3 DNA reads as TGTGCCACCAGCAGAGACGGGTACGAGCAGTACTTC.

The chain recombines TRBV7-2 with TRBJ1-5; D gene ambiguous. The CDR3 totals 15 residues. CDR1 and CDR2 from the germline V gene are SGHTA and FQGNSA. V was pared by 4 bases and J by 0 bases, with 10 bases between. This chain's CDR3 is CASSSTVYSNQPQHF. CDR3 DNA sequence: TGTGCCAGCAGCTCCACCGTCTATAGCAATCAGCCCCAGCATTTT.

In nucleotides, the CDR3 is TGTGCCAGCAGTTACCAGGGGCCACGAGAGACCCAGTACTTC. This sequence encodes CASSYQGPRETQYF. The V and J genes are TRBV6-2 or TRBV6-3 and TRBJ2-5; perhaps TRBD1 as D (6 bases). The CDR3 is 14 residues long. V was trimmed by 2 bases and J by 4 bases, leaving 11 bases between them. Germline-derived CDR1 and CDR2 are MNHEY and SVGEGT.

The CDR3 region is CASSAVPVREAFF. In nucleotides, the CDR3 is TGTGCCAGCAGCGCTGTCCCTGTGCGAGAAGCTTTCTTT. This rearrangement joins TRBV11-3 to TRBJ1-1; D is unclear. The CDR3 contains 13 residues. The germline gives CDR1 SGHNT, CDR2 YENEEA. The V end was cut by 5 bases, the J end by 8 bases, with 15 bases between.

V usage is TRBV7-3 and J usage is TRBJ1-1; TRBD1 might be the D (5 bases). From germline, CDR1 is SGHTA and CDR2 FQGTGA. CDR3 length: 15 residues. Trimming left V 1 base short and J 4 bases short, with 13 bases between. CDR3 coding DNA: TGTGCCAGCAGCTTAAATAGGGCCGGGGGCACTGAAGCTTTCTTT. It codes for CASSLNRAGGTEAFF.

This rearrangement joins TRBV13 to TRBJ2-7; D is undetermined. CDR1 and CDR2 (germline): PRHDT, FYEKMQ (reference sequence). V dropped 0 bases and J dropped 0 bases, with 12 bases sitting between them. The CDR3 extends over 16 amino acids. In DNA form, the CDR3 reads TGTGCCAGCAGCTTAGGTCCTTTGGCTAGCTCCTACGAGCAGTACTTC. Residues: CASSLGPLASSYEQYF.

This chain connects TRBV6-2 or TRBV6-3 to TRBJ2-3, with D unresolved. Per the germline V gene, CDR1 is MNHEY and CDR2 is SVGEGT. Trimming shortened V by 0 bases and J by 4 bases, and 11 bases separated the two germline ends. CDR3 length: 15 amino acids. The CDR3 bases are TGTGCCAGCAGTTACTCGATGGCGGTAGCAGATACGCAGTATTTT. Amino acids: CASSYSMAVADTQYF.

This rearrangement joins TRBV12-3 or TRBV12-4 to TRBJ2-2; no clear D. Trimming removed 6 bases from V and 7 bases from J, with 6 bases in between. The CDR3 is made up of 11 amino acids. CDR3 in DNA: TGTGCCAGCAGCAAAATCGGGGAGCTGTTTTTT. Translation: CASSKIGELFF.

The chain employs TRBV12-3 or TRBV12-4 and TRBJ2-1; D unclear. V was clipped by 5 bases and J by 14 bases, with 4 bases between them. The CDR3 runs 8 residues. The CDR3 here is CASSPEFF. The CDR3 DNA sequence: TGTGCCAGCAGTCCGGAGTTCTTC.

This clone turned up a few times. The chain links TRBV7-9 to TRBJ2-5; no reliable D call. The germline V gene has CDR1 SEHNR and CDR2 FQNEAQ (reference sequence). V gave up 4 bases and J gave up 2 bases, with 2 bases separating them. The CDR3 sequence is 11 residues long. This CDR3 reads CASSSQETQYF. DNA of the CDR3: TGTGCCAGCAGCTCTCAAGAGACCCAGTACTTC.

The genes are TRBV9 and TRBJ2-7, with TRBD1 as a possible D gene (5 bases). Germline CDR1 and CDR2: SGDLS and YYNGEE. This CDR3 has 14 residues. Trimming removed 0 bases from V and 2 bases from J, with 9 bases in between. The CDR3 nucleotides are TGTGCCAGCAGCGTAGGGACACTACCCTACGAGCAGTACTTC. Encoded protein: CASSVGTLPYEQYF.

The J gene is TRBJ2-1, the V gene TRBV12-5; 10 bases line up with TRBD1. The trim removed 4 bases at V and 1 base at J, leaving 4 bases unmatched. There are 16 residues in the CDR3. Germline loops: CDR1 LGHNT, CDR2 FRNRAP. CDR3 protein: CASGWRTGGSYNEQFF. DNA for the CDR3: TGTGCTAGTGGTTGGCGGACAGGGGGGTCCTACAATGAGCAGTTCTTC.

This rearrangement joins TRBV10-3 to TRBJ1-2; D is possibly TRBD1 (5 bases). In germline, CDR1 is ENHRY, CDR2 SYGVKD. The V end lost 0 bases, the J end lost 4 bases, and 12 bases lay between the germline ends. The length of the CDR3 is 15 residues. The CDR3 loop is CAISESIQGIYGYTF. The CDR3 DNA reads TGTGCCATCAGTGAGTCGATCCAGGGCATCTATGGCTACACCTTC.

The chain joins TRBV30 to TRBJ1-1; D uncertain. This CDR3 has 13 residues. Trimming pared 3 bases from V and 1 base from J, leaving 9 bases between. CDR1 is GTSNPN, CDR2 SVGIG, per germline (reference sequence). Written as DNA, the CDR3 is TGTGCCTGGAGGCGGTTTAAGAACACTGAAGCTTTCTTT. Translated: CAWRRFKNTEAFF.